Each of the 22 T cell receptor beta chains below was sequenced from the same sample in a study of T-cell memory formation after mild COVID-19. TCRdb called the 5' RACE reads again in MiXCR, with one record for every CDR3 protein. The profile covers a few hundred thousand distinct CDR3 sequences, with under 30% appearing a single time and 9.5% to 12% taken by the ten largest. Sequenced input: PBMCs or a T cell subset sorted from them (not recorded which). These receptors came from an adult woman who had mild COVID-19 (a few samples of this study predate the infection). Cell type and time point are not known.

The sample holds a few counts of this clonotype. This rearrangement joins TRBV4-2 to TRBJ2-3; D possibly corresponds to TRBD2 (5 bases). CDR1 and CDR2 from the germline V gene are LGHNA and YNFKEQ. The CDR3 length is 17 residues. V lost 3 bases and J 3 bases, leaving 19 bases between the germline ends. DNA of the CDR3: TGTGCCAGCAGCCAGATGCGGGTCGACCGAAGGACAGATACGCAGTATTTT. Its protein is CASSQMRVDRRTDTQYF.

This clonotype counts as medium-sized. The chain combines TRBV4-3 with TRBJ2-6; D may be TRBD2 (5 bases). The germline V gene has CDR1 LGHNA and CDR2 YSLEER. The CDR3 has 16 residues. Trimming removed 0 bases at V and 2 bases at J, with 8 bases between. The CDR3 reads CASSQDSGTGANVLTF. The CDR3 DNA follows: TGCGCCAGCAGCCAAGACTCCGGGACTGGGGCCAACGTCCTGACTTTC.

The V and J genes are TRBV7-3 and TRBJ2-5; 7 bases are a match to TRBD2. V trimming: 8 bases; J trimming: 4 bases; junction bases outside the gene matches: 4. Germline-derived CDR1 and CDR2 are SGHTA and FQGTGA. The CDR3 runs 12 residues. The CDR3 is CASGGRGETQYF. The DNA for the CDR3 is TGTGCCAGCGGGGGGAGGGGAGAGACCCAGTACTTC. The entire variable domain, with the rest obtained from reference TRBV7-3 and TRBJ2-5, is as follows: GAGVSQTPSNKVTEKGKYVELRCDPISGHTALYWYRQSLGQGPEFLIYFQGTGAADDSGLPNDRFFAVRPEGSVSTLKIQRTERGDSAVYLCASGGRGETQYFGPGTRLLVL.

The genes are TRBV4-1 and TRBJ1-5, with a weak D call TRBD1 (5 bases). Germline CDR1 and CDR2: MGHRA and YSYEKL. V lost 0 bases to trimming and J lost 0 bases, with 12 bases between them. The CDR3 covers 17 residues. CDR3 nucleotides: TGCGCCAGCAGCCAAGAAGGGTGGGGCGCTAGCAATCAGCCCCAGCATTTT. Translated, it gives CASSQEGWGASNQPQHF.

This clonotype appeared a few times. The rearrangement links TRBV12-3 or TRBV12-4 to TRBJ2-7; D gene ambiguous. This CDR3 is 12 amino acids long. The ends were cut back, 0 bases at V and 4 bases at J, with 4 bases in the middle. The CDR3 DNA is TGTGCCAGCAGTTTAGCTTATTACGAGCAGTACTTC. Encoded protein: CASSLAYYEQYF.

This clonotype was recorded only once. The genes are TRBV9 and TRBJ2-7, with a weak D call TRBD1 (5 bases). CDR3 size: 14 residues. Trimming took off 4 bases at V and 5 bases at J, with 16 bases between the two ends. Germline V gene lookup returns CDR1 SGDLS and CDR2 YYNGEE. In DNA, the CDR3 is TGTGCCAGCAGCCCCACAGCTGACAGCCACGAGCAGTACTTC. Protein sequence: CASSPTADSHEQYF.

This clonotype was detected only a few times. The CDR3 bases are TGCAGTGCTGATCCAAGGGACAGATTCACAGATACGCAGTATTTT. Amino acids: CSADPRDRFTDTQYF. The rearrangement uses TRBV20-1 and TRBJ2-3; 7 nucleotides line up with TRBD1. Germline-derived CDR1 and CDR2 are DFQATT and SNEGSKA (reference sequence). This CDR3 region has 15 residues. Trimming cost V 5 bases and J 2 bases; bases outside gene matches: 10.

CDR3 residues: CASSFLQGNSPLHF. CDR3 sequence (DNA): TGTGCCAGCAGCTTCTTGCAGGGTAATTCACCCCTCCACTTT. The chain employs TRBV12-3 or TRBV12-4 and TRBJ1-6; maybe TRBD1 (5 bases). V lost 6 bases, J lost 6 bases, and 12 bases lay in between. The CDR3 is made up of 14 amino acids.

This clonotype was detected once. In nucleotides, the CDR3 is TGTGCCATCAGTGCACTAGCGGGGAGCGGGGAGCTGTTTTTT. This gives the protein CAISALAGSGELFF. The rearrangement joins TRBV10-3 to TRBJ2-2; TRBD2 matches 10 bases. Germline V CDR1 and CDR2: ENHRY, SYGVKD. V dropped 4 bases and J dropped 7; count of bases not matched to a gene: 3. The CDR3 runs to 14 residues.

The CDR3 nucleotides are TGTGCCAGCAGCTCAGACCCGAGCTCCTACGAGCAGTACTTC. Its protein product is CASSSDPSSYEQYF. The chain uses TRBV5-4 and TRBJ2-7; D ambiguous. Germline V CDR1 and CDR2: SGHNT, YYREEE (reference sequence). V was cut by 3 bases and J by 0 bases, with 10 bases left in between. The CDR3 contains 14 residues.

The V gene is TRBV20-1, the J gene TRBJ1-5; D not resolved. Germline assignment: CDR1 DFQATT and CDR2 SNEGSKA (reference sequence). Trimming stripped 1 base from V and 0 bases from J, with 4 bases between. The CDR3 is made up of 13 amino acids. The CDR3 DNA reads TGCAGTGCTAGAGGCAATAGCAATCAGCCCCAGCATTTT. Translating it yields CSARGNSNQPQHF.

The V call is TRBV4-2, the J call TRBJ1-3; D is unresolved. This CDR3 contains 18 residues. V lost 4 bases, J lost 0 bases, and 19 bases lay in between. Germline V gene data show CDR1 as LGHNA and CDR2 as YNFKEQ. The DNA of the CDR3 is TGTGCCAGCAGCCGCAGTCCGGGAGAAACTAGCTCTGGAAACACCATATATTTT. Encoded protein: CASSRSPGETSSGNTIYF.

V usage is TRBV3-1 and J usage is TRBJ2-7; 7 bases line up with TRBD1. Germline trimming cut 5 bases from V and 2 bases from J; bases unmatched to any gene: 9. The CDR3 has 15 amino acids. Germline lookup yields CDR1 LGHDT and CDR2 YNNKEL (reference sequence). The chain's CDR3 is CASSDAPGQTYEQYF. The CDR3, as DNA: TGTGCCAGCAGCGATGCCCCGGGACAGACCTACGAGCAGTACTTC.

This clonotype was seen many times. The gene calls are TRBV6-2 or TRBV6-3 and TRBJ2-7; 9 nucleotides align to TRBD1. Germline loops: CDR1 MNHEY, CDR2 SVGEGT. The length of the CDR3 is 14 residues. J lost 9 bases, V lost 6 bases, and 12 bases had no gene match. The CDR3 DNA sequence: TGTGCCAGCAGATTCGGGACAGGGAAAATGATGCAGTACTTC. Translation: CASRFGTGKMMQYF.

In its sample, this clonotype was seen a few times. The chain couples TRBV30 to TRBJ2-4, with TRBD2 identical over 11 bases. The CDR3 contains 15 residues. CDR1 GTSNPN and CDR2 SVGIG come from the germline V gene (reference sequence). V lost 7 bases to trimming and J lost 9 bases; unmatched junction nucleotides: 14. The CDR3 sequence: CAFARTSGPSRIQYF. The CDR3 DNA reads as TGTGCCTTCGCCAGGACTAGCGGGCCCTCGCGCATTCAGTACTTC.

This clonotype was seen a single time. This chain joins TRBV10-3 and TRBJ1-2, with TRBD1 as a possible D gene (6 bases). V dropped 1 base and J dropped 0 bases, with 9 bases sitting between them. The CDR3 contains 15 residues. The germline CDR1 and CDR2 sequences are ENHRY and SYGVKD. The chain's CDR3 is CAISEFGTTNYGYTF. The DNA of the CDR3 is TGTGCCATCAGTGAGTTCGGGACAACTAACTATGGCTACACCTTC.

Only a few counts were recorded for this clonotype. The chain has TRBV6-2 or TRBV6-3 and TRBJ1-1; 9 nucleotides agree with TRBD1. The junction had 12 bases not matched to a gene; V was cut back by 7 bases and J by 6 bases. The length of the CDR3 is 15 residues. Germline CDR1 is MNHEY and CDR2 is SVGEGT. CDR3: CASNHPQGARAEAFF. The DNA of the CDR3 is TGTGCCAGCAACCATCCACAGGGGGCGAGGGCTGAAGCTTTCTTT.

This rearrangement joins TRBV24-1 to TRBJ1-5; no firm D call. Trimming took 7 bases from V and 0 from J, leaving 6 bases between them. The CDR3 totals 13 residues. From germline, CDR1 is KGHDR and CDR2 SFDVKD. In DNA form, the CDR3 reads TGTGCCACCAGCGCCATTAGCAATCAGCCCCAGCATTTT. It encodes CATSAISNQPQHF.

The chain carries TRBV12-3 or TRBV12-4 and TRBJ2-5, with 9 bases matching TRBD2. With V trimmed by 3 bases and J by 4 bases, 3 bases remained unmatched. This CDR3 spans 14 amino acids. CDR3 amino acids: CASSLREGLETQYF. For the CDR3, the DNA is TGTGCCAGCAGTTTGCGGGAGGGTTTAGAGACCCAGTACTTC.

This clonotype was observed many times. CDR3 amino acids: CASSLRRASGANTEAFF. CDR3 in DNA: TGCGCCAGCAGCTTACGCCGCGCGTCAGGGGCGAACACTGAAGCTTTCTTT. The chain employs TRBV5-1 and TRBJ1-1; D might be TRBD1 (6 bases). The CDR3 sequence is 17 residues long. Per the germline V gene, CDR1 is SGHRS and CDR2 is YFSETQ. The V end lost 2 bases, the J end lost 1 base, and 18 bases lay between the germline ends.

The CDR3, as DNA: TGTGCCAGCAGCCAAGATGCTTACGGGAGGGCCGGGTACGAGCAGTACTTC. Translating gives CASSQDAYGRAGYEQYF. The rearrangement joins TRBV4-2 to TRBJ2-7; 8 nucleotides agree with TRBD2. In germline, CDR1 is LGHNA, CDR2 YNFKEQ. Trimming removed 0 bases from V and 4 bases from J; junction bases left unmatched: 11. CDR3 length: 17 amino acids.

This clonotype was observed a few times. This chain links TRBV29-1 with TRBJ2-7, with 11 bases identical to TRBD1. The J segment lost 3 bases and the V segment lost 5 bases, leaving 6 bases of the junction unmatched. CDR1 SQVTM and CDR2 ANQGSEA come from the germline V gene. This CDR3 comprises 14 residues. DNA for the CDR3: TGCAGCGTTCTGAAGGGACAGGGGGGCTACGAGCAGTACTTC. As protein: CSVLKGQGGYEQYF.